This T cell receptor beta chain was profiled in a study of Graves' ophthalmopathy and Graves' hyperthyroidism. Study at large: Peripheral blood was gathered at first diagnosis, ahead of any treatment whatsoever. Study-wide points: Researchers report that a 13-signature model separated ophthalmopathy from stable hyperthyroidism, posting about 88% sensitivity and roughly 81% specificity.

This clonotype has a count of ten or more. The antigen remains undetermined. Germline V gene sequence: CDR1 SEHNR, CDR2 FQNEAQ (reference sequence). Trimming removed 6 bases from V and 4 bases from J, with 10 bases in between. The CDR3 runs to 12 residues. TCR beta CDR3 regions were amplified from RNA transcripts. A first-round RT-PCR used HTBI primers, followed by a second-round multiplex PCR. TCRdb re-called the multiplex PCR reads with MiXCR, one entry per CDR3 protein. Among hundreds of thousands of distinct CDR3 sequences listed, 35% to 45% were seen once. This chain links TRBV7-9 with TRBJ2-7; D ambiguous. Sequenced sample: peripheral blood. The source of this sequence is an adult man with Graves' ophthalmopathy. The DNA for the CDR3 is TGTGCCAGCAGTCGAGACTTGTACGAGCAGTACTTC. Residues: CASSRDLYEQYF.